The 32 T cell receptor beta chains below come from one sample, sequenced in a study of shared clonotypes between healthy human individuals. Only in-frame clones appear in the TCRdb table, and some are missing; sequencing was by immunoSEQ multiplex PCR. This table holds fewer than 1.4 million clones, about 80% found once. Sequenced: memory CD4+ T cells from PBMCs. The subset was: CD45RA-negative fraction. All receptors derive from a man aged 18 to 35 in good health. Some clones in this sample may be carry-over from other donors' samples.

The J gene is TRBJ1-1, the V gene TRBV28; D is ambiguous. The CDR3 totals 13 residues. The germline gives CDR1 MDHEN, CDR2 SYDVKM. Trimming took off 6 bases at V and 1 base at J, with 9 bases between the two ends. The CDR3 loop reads CASSPKRNTEAFF. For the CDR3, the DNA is TGTGCCAGCAGCCCAAAGAGGAACACTGAAGCTTTCTTT.

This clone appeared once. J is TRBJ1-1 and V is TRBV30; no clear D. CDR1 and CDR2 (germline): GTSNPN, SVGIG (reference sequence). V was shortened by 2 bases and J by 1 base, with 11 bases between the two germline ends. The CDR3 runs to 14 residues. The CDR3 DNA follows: TGTGCCTGGAGTTCGCTGACGGGGAACACTGAAGCTTTCTTT. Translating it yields CAWSSLTGNTEAFF.

The CDR3 here is CASSHSGLSEKLFF. The CDR3 nucleotides are TGTGCCAGCAGCCACTCCGGCCTGAGTGAAAAACTGTTTTTT. V gene TRBV5-5 combines with J gene TRBJ1-4; the D is unclear. Germline V lookup: CDR1 SGHKS, CDR2 YYEKEE (reference sequence). V was cut by 4 bases and J by 7 bases, with 14 bases left in between. CDR3 length equals 14 residues.

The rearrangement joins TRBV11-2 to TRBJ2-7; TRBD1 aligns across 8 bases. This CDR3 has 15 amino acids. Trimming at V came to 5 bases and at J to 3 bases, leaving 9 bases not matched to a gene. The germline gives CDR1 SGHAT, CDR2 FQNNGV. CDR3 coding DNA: TGTGCCAGCAGCGGGGGGACAGGCTATTTCTACGAGCAGTACTTC. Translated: CASSGGTGYFYEQYF.

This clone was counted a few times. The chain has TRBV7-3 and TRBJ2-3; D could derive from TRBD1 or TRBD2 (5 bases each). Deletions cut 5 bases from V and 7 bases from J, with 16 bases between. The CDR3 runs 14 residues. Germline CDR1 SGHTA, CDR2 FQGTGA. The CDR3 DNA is TGTGCCAGCAGCCCGTCCCGGGACCATAATACGCAGTATTTT. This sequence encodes CASSPSRDHNTQYF.

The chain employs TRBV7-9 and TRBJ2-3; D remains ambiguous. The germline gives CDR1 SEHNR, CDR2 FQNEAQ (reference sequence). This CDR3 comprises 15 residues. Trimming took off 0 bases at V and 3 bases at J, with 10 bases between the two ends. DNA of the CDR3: TGTGCCAGCAGCTTAGCGCGGCCTAGGACAGATACGCAGTATTTT. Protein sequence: CASSLARPRTDTQYF.

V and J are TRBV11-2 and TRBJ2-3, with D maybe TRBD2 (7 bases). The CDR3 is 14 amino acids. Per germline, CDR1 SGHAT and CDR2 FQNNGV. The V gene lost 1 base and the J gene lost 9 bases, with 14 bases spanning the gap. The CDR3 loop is CASSLGSRGATQYF. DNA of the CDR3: TGTGCCAGCAGCTTAGGGAGCCGGGGGGCCACGCAGTATTTT.

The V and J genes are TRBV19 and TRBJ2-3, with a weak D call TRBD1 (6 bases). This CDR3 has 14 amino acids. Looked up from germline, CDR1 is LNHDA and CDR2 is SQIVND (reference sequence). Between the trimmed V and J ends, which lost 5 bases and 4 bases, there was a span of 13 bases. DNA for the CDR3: TGTGCCAGTAGTCCTCACAGGGAAGCAGATACGCAGTATTTT. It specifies CASSPHREADTQYF. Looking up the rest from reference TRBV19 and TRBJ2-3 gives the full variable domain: DGGITQSPKYLFRKEGQNVTLSCEQNLNHDAMYWYRQDPGQGLRLIYYSQIVNDFQKGDIAEGYSVSREKKESFPLTVTSAQKNPTAFYLCASSPHREADTQYFGPGTRLTVL.

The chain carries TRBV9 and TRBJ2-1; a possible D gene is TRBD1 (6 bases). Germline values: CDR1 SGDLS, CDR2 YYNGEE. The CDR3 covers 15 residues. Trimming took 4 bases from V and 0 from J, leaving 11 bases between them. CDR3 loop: CASSPQGTSYNEQFF. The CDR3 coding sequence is TGTGCCAGCAGCCCCCAGGGGACCTCCTACAATGAGCAGTTCTTC.

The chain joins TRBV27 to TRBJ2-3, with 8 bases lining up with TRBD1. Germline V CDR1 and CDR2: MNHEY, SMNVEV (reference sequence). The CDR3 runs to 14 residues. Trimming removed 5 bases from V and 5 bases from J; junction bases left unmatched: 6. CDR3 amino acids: CASSLTGALDTQYF. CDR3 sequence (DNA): TGTGCCAGCAGTCTGACAGGGGCATTAGATACGCAGTATTTT.

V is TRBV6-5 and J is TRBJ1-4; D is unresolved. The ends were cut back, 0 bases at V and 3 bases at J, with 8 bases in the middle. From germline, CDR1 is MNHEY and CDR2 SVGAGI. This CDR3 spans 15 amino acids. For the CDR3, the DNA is TGTGCCAGCAGTTACTCCGGACGGTCTAATGAAAAACTGTTTTTT. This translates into CASSYSGRSNEKLFF.

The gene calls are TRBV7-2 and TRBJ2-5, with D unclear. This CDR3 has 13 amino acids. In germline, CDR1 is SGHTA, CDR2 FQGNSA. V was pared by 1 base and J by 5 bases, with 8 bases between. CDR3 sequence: CASSLEPRETQYF. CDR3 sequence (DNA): TGTGCCAGCAGCTTAGAACCGAGGGAGACCCAGTACTTC.

CDR3: CASSLDALAGSTDTQYF. The CDR3 DNA follows: TGTGCCAGCAGCTTAGACGCCCTAGCGGGTAGCACAGATACGCAGTATTTT. The rearrangement joins TRBV7-6 to TRBJ2-3; 8 bases agree with TRBD2. The germline CDR1 and CDR2 sequences are SGHVS and FNYEAQ. The CDR3 is made up of 17 amino acids. The J segment lost 0 bases and the V segment lost 1 base, leaving 6 bases of the junction unmatched.

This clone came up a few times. The CDR3 is CATSRQLTGAGNTEAFF. Here the CDR3 DNA reads TGTGCCACCAGCAGACAGTTGACAGGGGCCGGGAACACTGAAGCTTTCTTT. V is TRBV15 and J is TRBJ1-1; the match to TRBD1 covers 8 bases. The CDR3 contains 17 residues. Germline loops: CDR1 LNHNV, CDR2 YYDKDF (reference sequence). J lost 1 base, V lost 2 bases, and 9 bases had no gene match.

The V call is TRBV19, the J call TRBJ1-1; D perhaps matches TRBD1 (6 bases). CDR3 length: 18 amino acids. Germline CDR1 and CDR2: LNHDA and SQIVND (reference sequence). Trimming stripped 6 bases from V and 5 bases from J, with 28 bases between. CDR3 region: CASSQPTGTRGYRTEAFF. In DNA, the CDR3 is TGTGCCAGTAGCCAACCAACAGGGACGAGAGGGTATAGGACTGAAGCTTTCTTT.

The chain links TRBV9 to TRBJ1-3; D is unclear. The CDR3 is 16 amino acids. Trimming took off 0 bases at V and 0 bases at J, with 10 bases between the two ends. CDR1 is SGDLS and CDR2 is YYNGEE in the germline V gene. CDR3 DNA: TGTGCCAGCAGCGTAGCTTTGGGTTCCTCTGGAAACACCATATATTTT. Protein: CASSVALGSSGNTIYF.

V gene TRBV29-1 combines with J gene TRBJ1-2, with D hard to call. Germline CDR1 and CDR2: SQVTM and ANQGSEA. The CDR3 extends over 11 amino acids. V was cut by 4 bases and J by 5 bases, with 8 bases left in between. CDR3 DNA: TGCAGCGTTGTACAGTCATATGGCTACACCTTC. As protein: CSVVQSYGYTF.

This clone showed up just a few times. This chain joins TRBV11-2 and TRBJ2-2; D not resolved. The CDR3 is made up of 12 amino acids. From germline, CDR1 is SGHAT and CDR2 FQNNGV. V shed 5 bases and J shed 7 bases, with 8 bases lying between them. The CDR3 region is CASSPRSGELFF. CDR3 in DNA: TGTGCCAGCAGCCCCCGTAGCGGGGAGCTGTTTTTT. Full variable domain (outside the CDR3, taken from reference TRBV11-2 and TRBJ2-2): EAGVAQSPRYKIIEKRQSVAFWCNPISGHATLYWYQQILGQGPKLLIQFQNNGVVDDSQLPKDRFSAERLKGVDSTLKIQPAKLEDSAVYLCASSPRSGELFFGEGSRLTVL.

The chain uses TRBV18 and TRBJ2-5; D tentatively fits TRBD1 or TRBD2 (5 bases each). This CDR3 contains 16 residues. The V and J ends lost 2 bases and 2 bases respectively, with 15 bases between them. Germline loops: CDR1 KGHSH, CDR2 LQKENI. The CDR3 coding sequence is TGTGCCAGCTCACCAAGTGGGACCCTGGGGCAAGAGACCCAGTACTTC. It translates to CASSPSGTLGQETQYF.

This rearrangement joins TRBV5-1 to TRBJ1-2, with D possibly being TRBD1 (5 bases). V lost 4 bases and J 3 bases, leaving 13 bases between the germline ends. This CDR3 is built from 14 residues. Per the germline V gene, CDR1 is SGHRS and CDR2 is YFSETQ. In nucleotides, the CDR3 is TGCGCCAGCAGCACGACAGCTCCCCACTATGGCTACACCTTC. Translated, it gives CASSTTAPHYGYTF. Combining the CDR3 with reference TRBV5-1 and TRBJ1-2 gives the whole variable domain KAGVTQTPRYLIKTRGQQVTLSCSPISGHRSVSWYQQTPGQGLQFLFEYFSETQRNKGNFPGRFSGRQFSNSRSEMNVSTLELGDSALYLCASSTTAPHYGYTFGSGTRLTVV.

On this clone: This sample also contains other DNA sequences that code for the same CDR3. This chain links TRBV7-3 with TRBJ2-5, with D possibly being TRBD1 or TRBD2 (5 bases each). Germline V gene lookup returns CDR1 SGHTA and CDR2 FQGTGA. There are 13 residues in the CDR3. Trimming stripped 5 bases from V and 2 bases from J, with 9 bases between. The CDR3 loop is CASSRDAQETQYF. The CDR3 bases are TGTGCCAGCAGCCGGGACGCACAAGAGACCCAGTACTTC. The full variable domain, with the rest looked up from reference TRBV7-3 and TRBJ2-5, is GAGVSQTPSNKVTEKGKYVELRCDPISGHTALYWYRQSLGQGPEFLIYFQGTGAADDSGLPNDRFFAVRPEGSVSTLKIQRTERGDSAVYLCASSRDAQETQYFGPGTRLLVL.

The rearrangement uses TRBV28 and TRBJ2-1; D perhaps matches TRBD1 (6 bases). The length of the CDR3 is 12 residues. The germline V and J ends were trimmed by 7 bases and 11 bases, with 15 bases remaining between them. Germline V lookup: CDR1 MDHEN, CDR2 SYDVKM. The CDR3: CASTTSGVQQFF. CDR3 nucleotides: TGTGCCAGCACCACTTCAGGGGTTCAGCAGTTCTTC.

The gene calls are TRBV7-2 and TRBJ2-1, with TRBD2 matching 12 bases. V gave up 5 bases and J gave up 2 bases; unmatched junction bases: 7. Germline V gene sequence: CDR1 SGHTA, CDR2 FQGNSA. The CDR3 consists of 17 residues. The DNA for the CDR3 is TGTGCCAGCAGCCTATGGACTAGCGGGACCGCCTACAATGAGCAGTTCTTC. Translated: CASSLWTSGTAYNEQFF.

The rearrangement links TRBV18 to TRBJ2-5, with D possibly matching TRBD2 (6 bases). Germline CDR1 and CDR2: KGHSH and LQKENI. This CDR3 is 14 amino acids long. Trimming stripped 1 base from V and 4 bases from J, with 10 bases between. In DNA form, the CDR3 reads TGTGCCAGCTCACCACAGGCGGGACCAGAGACCCAGTACTTC. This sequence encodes CASSPQAGPETQYF.

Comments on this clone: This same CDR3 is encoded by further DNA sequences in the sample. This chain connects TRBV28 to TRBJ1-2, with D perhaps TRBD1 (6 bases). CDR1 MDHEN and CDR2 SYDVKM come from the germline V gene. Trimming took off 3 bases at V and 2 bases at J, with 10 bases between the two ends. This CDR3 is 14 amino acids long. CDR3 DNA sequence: TGTGCCAGCAGTTTGGCAGGGGACAACTATGGCTACACCTTC. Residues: CASSLAGDNYGYTF.

This CDR3 is CSAGRTSGGSEYNEQFF. The CDR3 nucleotides are TGCAGCGCGGGGAGGACTAGCGGGGGGTCGGAGTACAATGAGCAGTTCTTC. The chain recombines TRBV29-1 with TRBJ2-1; 14 nucleotides align to TRBD2. V was clipped by 7 bases and J by 4 bases; unmatched bases: 12. Germline V gene sequence: CDR1 SQVTM, CDR2 ANQGSEA. CDR3 length equals 17 residues.

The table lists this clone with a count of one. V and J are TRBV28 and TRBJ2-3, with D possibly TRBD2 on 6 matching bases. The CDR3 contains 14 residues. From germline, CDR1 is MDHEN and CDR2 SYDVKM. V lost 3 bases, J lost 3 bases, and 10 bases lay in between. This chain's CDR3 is CASSLTSSTDTQYF. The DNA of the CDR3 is TGTGCCAGCAGTTTGACTAGTTCAACAGATACGCAGTATTTT.

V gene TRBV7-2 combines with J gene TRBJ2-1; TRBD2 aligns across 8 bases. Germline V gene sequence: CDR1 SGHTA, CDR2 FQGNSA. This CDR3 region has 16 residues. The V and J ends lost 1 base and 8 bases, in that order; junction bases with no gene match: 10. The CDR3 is CASSLDGGRIVDEQFF. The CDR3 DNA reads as TGTGCCAGCAGCTTAGACGGCGGGAGGATTGTGGATGAGCAGTTCTTC.

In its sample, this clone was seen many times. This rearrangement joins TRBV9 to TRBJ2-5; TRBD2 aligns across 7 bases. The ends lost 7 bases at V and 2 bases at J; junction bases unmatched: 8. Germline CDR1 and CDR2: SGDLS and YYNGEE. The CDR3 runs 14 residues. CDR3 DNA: TGTGCCAGCGGAGCGACTAGCAGACAAGAGACCCAGTACTTC. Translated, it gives CASGATSRQETQYF. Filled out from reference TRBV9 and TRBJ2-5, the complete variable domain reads DSGVTQTPKHLITATGQRVTLRCSPRSGDLSVYWYQQSLDQGLQFLIQYYNGEERAKGNILERFSAQQFPDLHSELNLSSLELGDSALYFCASGATSRQETQYFGPGTRLLVL.

CDR3 sequence: CASSIEGGPGRNTEAFF. The CDR3 DNA is TGTGCCAGTAGTATCGAAGGAGGTCCGGGTAGGAACACTGAAGCTTTCTTT. V is TRBV19 and J is TRBJ1-1; D gene uncertain. In germline, CDR1 is LNHDA, CDR2 SQIVND (reference sequence). CDR3 size: 17 residues. Trimming took 3 bases from V and 1 from J, leaving 18 bases between them.

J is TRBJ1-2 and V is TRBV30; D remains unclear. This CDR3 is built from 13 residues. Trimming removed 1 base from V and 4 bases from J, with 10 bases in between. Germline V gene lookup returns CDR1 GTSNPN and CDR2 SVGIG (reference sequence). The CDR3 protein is CAWSGGLSYGYTF. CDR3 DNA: TGTGCCTGGAGTGGAGGGTTATCCTATGGCTACACCTTC.

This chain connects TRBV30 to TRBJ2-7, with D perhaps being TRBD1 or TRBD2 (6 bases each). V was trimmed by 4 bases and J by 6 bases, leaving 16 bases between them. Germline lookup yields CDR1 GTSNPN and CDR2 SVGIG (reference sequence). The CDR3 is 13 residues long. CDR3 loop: CAWNWGARSEQYF. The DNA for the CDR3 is TGTGCCTGGAACTGGGGGGCCCGGAGCGAGCAGTACTTC.